This passage covers 19 T cell receptor beta chains from one sample sequenced in a study of CD8 T cells in ankylosing spondylitis. TCRdb reprocessed the 5' RACE reads with MiXCR, giving one entry per CDR3 protein. The sample includes about 240,000 distinct CDR3 sequences, about 9.1% of them seen just once. Sequenced material: blood, either unsorted or a sorted T cell fraction (not recorded which). These receptors all come from a male donor with ankylosing spondylitis or in good health (not recorded which).

This clonotype was counted many times. The chain has TRBV11-1 and TRBJ2-7; D could derive from TRBD1 or TRBD2 (5 bases each). The CDR3 consists of 16 residues. The ends were cut back, 4 bases at V and 3 bases at J, with 19 bases in the middle. Per germline, CDR1 SGHAT and CDR2 FQDESV (reference sequence). CDR3 coding DNA: TGTGCCAGCAGCTCTCCACCCGAGGGGATGATCTACGAGCAGTACTTC. Protein product: CASSSPPEGMIYEQYF.

This clonotype was observed at least ten times. V and J are TRBV20-1 and TRBJ2-2; possible D gene TRBD2, 6 bases. V was clipped by 3 bases and J by 1 base, with 12 bases between them. CDR1 and CDR2 (germline): DFQATT, SNEGSKA (reference sequence). This CDR3 spans 15 amino acids. For the CDR3, the DNA is TGCAGTGCTAGGAAGGGGACTCTGAACACCGGGGAGCTGTTTTTT. It codes for CSARKGTLNTGELFF.

This clonotype was seen repeatedly, ten times or more. J is TRBJ2-5 and V is TRBV7-3; unclear D gene. The germline CDR1 and CDR2 sequences are SGHTA and FQGTGA. The CDR3 covers 13 residues. V was trimmed by 6 bases and J by 4 bases, leaving 12 bases between them. The chain's CDR3 is CASSSIPRETQYF. In DNA, the CDR3 is TGTGCCAGCAGTTCTATTCCGCGAGAGACCCAGTACTTC.

This clonotype appeared a few times. This chain links TRBV4-3 with TRBJ2-1; either TRBD1 or TRBD2 may fit D (6 bases each). The V end lost 0 bases, the J end lost 6 bases, and 15 bases lay between the germline ends. This CDR3 region has 16 residues. CDR1 and CDR2 (germline): LGHNA, YSLEER. The CDR3 DNA sequence: TGCGCCAGCAGCCAAGATCGGGGGCGTGGGCCCAATGAGCAGTTCTTC. It translates to CASSQDRGRGPNEQFF.

This clonotype was counted at least ten times. Germline is not matched at one junction end, which may reflect a read error. The V gene is TRBV11-3, the J gene TRBJ2-3; no clear D. The CDR3 consists of 15 residues. The germline V gene encodes CDR1 SGHNT and CDR2 YENEEA. Here the CDR3 reads CASSLDQRRTDTQYF. The CDR3 nucleotides read TGTGCCAGCAGCCTAGACCAGAGGCGCACAGATACGCAGTATTTT.

This clonotype was detected only a few times. V is TRBV5-5 and J is TRBJ1-2; D remains ambiguous. V lost 1 base, J lost 3 bases, and 7 bases lay in between. Germline CDR1 reads SGHKS; CDR2 reads YYEKEE (reference sequence). This CDR3 comprises 13 residues. The CDR3 nucleotides are TGTGCCAGCAGCTTGAGGCAGGACTATGGCTACACCTTC. This codes for CASSLRQDYGYTF. The full variable domain, in which reference TRBV5-5 and TRBJ1-2 provide the parts outside the CDR3, is DAGVTQSPTHLIKTRGQQVTLRCSPISGHKSVSWYQQVLGQGPQFIFQYYEKEERGRGNFPDRFSARQFPNYSSELNVNALLLGDSALYLCASSLRQDYGYTFGSGTRLTVV.

This clonotype was seen ten or more times. The gene calls are TRBV6-1 and TRBJ2-5; D is possibly TRBD1 (6 bases). With 7 bases removed from V and 7 bases from J, the gap between germline ends came to 28 bases. Germline V gene sequence: CDR1 MNHNS, CDR2 SASEGT. The CDR3 length is 17 residues. CDR3 in DNA: TGTGCCAGCACCCGAGGGAATTTACGGGACACCGGAGGGACCCAGTACTTC. Its translation: CASTRGNLRDTGGTQYF.

This clonotype appeared a few times. The J gene is TRBJ2-7, the V gene TRBV10-2; no clear D gene. Germline V lookup: CDR1 WSHSY, CDR2 SAAADI. Trimming removed 6 bases from V and 6 bases from J, with 15 bases in between. The CDR3 consists of 13 residues. The DNA for the CDR3 is TGCGCCAGCAGAAGGGCCGAACGTGGCGAGCAGTACTTC. Translated: CASRRAERGEQYF.

This chain joins TRBV7-9 and TRBJ1-2; D perhaps matches TRBD1 (6 bases). CDR1 SEHNR and CDR2 FQNEAQ come from the germline V gene (reference sequence). CDR3 length: 17 amino acids. Trimming removed 7 bases from V and 2 bases from J, with 23 bases in between. CDR3 region: CASTAGGSPGVNYGYTF. The DNA for the CDR3 is TGTGCCAGCACCGCGGGGGGCAGTCCAGGGGTAAACTATGGCTACACCTTC.

The chain uses TRBV5-4 and TRBJ2-7; 9 bases are a match to TRBD1. This CDR3 spans 16 amino acids. Germline CDR1 and CDR2: SGHNT and YYREEE (reference sequence). Unmatched junction bases numbered 14, after V lost 5 bases and J lost 5 bases. CDR3 loop: CASSSGPGQGIHEQYF. The CDR3 nucleotides read TGTGCCAGCAGTTCGGGACCGGGACAGGGAATCCACGAGCAGTACTTC.

This clonotype was detected only a few times. The chain couples TRBV4-1 to TRBJ2-3; TRBD2 aligns across 8 bases. This CDR3 spans 16 amino acids. CDR1 is MGHRA and CDR2 is YSYEKL in the germline V gene. Unmatched junction bases numbered 8, after V lost 4 bases and J lost 2 bases. The chain's CDR3 is CASSRSTSVNTDTQYF. The CDR3, as DNA: TGCGCCAGCAGCCGGTCGACTAGCGTTAACACAGATACGCAGTATTTT.

This clonotype has ten or more counts. CDR3 amino acids: CASSLSGTVIYEQYF. The CDR3 nucleotides are TGTGCCAGCAGTTTATCGGGGACAGTCATCTACGAGCAGTACTTC. This sequence joins TRBV27 and TRBJ2-7; 7 nucleotides agree with TRBD1. V shed 0 bases and J 3 bases; nucleotides not matched to a gene: 5. The CDR3 loop spans 15 amino acids. Germline values: CDR1 MNHEY, CDR2 SMNVEV (reference sequence).

The J gene is TRBJ2-5, the V gene TRBV9, with 10 bases fitting TRBD1. The CDR3 length is 17 residues. The germline V gene has CDR1 SGDLS and CDR2 YYNGEE. V shed 0 bases, J shed 5 bases, and the junction held 10 bases outside the gene matches. In DNA form, the CDR3 reads TGTGCCAGCAGCGTAGACCGGGGACAGGGGAGTTCGGAGACCCAGTACTTC. This codes for CASSVDRGQGSSETQYF.

This clonotype was counted many times. The J gene is TRBJ2-7, the V gene TRBV7-6, with 9 bases matching TRBD1. V gave up 1 base and J gave up 0 bases; unmatched junction bases: 4. The germline gives CDR1 SGHVS, CDR2 FNYEAQ. The CDR3 covers 16 residues. Here the CDR3 DNA reads TGTGCCAGCAGCTTAGAGGGGACAGGGATCTCCTACGAGCAGTACTTC. The encoded protein is CASSLEGTGISYEQYF.

The chain joins TRBV5-5 to TRBJ1-5, with 9 bases that match TRBD1. Germline-derived CDR1 and CDR2 are SGHKS and YYEKEE (reference sequence). This CDR3 region has 15 residues. V lost 2 bases and J lost 1; bases outside the gene matches: 1. This CDR3 is CASSLQGASNQPQHF. The CDR3, as DNA: TGTGCCAGCAGCTTACAGGGGGCGAGCAATCAGCCCCAGCATTTT. Variable domain in full (rest from reference TRBV5-5 and TRBJ1-5): DAGVTQSPTHLIKTRGQQVTLRCSPISGHKSVSWYQQVLGQGPQFIFQYYEKEERGRGNFPDRFSARQFPNYSSELNVNALLLGDSALYLCASSLQGASNQPQHFGDGTRLSIL.

This clonotype was recorded at least ten times. The chain carries TRBV4-3 and TRBJ2-3; D might be TRBD2 (5 bases). This CDR3 region has 14 residues. Trimming removed 0 bases from V and 6 bases from J, with 10 bases in between. Looked up from germline, CDR1 is LGHNA and CDR2 is YSLEER. The CDR3 DNA reads as TGCGCCAGCAGCCAAGATGTAGCGAGGGATACGCAGTATTTT. This codes for CASSQDVARDTQYF.

This clonotype has just a few counts. The chain links TRBV5-1 to TRBJ2-5, with 8 bases that match TRBD1. V was pared by 3 bases and J by 2 bases, with 6 bases of the junction left unmatched. Per the germline V gene, CDR1 is SGHRS and CDR2 is YFSETQ. The CDR3 is made up of 15 amino acids. CDR3 sequence: CASSSRDRTQETQYF. In DNA, the CDR3 is TGCGCCAGCAGCTCCCGGGACAGGACACAAGAGACCCAGTACTTC. Full variable domain (missing parts from reference TRBV5-1 and TRBJ2-5): KAGVTQTPRYLIKTRGQQVTLSCSPISGHRSVSWYQQTPGQGLQFLFEYFSETQRNKGNFPGRFSGRQFSNSRSEMNVSTLELGDSALYLCASSSRDRTQETQYFGPGTRLLVL.

This clonotype was recorded at least ten times. The chain recombines TRBV20-1 with TRBJ1-2; tentatively, D is TRBD1 (5 bases). Trimming took 4 bases from V and 7 from J, leaving 10 bases between them. Germline V gene sequence: CDR1 DFQATT, CDR2 SNEGSKA (reference sequence). The CDR3 runs to 11 residues. The CDR3 sequence is CSAKGTSGYTF. The CDR3 DNA reads TGCAGTGCTAAGGGGACGAGTGGCTACACCTTC.

This clonotype showed up many times. The chain carries TRBV4-2 and TRBJ1-4; 10 bases map to TRBD1. Germline CDR1 LGHNA, CDR2 YNFKEQ. Trimming took 0 bases from V and 4 from J; bases not matched to a gene: 2. The CDR3 consists of 16 residues. The CDR3 DNA follows: TGTGCCAGCAGCCAAGATGGGACAGGGGATAATGAAAAACTGTTTTTT. It yields the protein CASSQDGTGDNEKLFF.